This T cell receptor beta chain was found in a study of blood T cell repertoires in COVID-19. For the study at large: COVID-19 samples from acute and convalescent phases originated in the United States, Italy and Spain. From T cells, B-cell-depleted T cells, or PBMCs came the material, which was cDNA or gDNA.

Source study methods: Reference gene primer amplification yielded estimated nucleated cell counts. Assay used: immunoSEQ multiplex PCR; TCRdb lists only in-frame clones, some missing. That table supplies the V and J calls and clone size; D and trimming were determined from the DNA. The sample lists roughly 80,000 clones, 82% seen once, with 20% to 25% in the top ten. The CDR3 runs to 17 residues. Germline V lookup: CDR1 MGHRA, CDR2 YSYEKL. V lost 1 base to trimming and J lost 3 bases, with 13 bases between them. This TCR was recovered from a human donor in a cohort sampled during active COVID-19. Material: peripheral blood. The gene calls are TRBV4-1 and TRBJ2-6; possibly TRBD1 for D (5 bases). The DNA of the CDR3 is TGCGCCAGCAGCCAAGGGGCAGGGCGATTTGGGGCCAACGTCCTGACTTTC. Translated, it gives CASSQGAGRFGANVLTF.